Listed below are T cell receptor beta chains from one sample, sequenced in a study of human CD8 memory T cell subsets. Reanalyzing the 5' RACE reads, TCRdb keeps one entry per CDR3 protein, without DNA. The sample shows about 10,000 distinct CDR3 sequences, and about 20% sits with its ten largest clones. Sequencing used CD8+ stem-like memory T cells (TSCM and TCM) sorted from PBMCs. The source is a human donor in good health. CDR3s include the opening cysteine and the closing phenylalanine or tryptophan. Not every row has a clone size; where given, it reads once, few, many or a size class.

cdr3_length	j_call	v_call	clone_size	cdr3_aa
13	TRBJ1-1	TRBV19	medium-sized	CASRDRGLTEAFF
19	TRBJ2-1	TRBV19	-	CASSEGGRATWNNNNEQFF
15	TRBJ2-7	TRBV27	-	CASSLIVGTGYEQYF
15	TRBJ2-1	TRBV3-1	-	CASSLQTGPYNEQFF
15	TRBJ2-1	TRBV7-9	-	CASSHSGSFYNEQFF
16	TRBJ2-3	TRBV4-1	-	CASSQDWGQGIYTQYF
11	TRBJ1-1	TRBV27	medium-sized	CASNPNTEAFF
13	TRBJ2-4	TRBV28	-	CASSFGRAHIQYF
12	TRBJ1-1	TRBV6-5	-	CASSHRGTEAFF
12	TRBJ2-7	TRBV20-1	-	CSARPRDYEQYF
15	TRBJ1-1	TRBV27	-	CASSGGREGWTEAFF
17	TRBJ2-3	TRBV5-6	medium-sized	CASSLGPGFSLADTQYF
15	TRBJ2-2	TRBV7-3	-	CASSLISGSTGELFF
15	TRBJ1-1	TRBV28	medium-sized	CASSSVTAMNTEAFF
16	TRBJ1-3	TRBV7-9	-	CASSYTQGARGNTIYF
16	TRBJ2-7	TRBV7-9	-	CASSLPPGESHHEQYF
16	TRBJ2-7	TRBV5-1	-	CASSLWWSGGSYEQYF
16	TRBJ2-7	TRBV20-1	-	CSATPLAGGAGYEQYF
15	TRBJ2-7	TRBV27	-	CASSLTGDDRYEQYF
16	TRBJ1-1	TRBV7-6	-	CASSVSGTGENTEAFF
19	TRBJ2-1	TRBV7-9	-	CASSTNGASGSLSYNEQFF
16	TRBJ2-1	TRBV7-6	-	CASSSAPGLANNEQFF
15	TRBJ2-1	TRBV25-1	-	CASSSSGRSYNEQFF
16	TRBJ2-7	TRBV20-1	-	CSAIPEGLGGFGEQYF
15	TRBJ2-1	TRBV6-2/TRBV6-3	-	CASSYSAVSYNEQFF
14	TRBJ2-2	TRBV27	-	CASSPRENTGELFF
18	TRBJ2-1	TRBV20-1	-	CSASQTGGVPSSYNEQFF
17	TRBJ2-3	TRBV14	-	CASSQHIAGVGTDTQYF
12	TRBJ2-1	TRBV29-1	-	CSALVSYNEQFF
16	TRBJ1-5	TRBV7-2	medium-sized	CASSSGTQYSNQPQHF
16	TRBJ2-5	TRBV7-9	medium-sized	CASSPSPGEGQETQYF
14	TRBJ2-1	TRBV19	-	CASSPASGYNEQFF
15	TRBJ2-7	TRBV12-3/TRBV12-4	-	CASSFMGQGAGEQYF
18	TRBJ2-1	TRBV14	-	CASSQSRDRGPSYNEQFF
15	TRBJ2-1	TRBV6-2/TRBV6-3	-	CASSRTSGDYNEQFF
13	TRBJ1-1	TRBV19	-	CASSIEGTTEAFF
17	TRBJ2-3	TRBV20-1	-	CSARDSPSLINTDTQYF
16	TRBJ2-5	TRBV28	-	CASSSRLAGGGETQYF
20	TRBJ2-1	TRBV7-9	-	CASSSTKLAGTDAKYNEQFF
12	TRBJ1-1	TRBV4-1	-	CASSQMDTEAFF
13	TRBJ2-5	TRBV28	-	CASRASGQETQYF
15	TRBJ2-3	TRBV6-1	-	CASSEERGGTDTQYF
13	TRBJ2-7	TRBV7-3	-	CASSYGQDYEQYF
15	TRBJ2-5	TRBV24-1	-	CATSRGQQDQETQYF
11	TRBJ2-7	TRBV29-1	-	CSVDRGDEQYF
12	TRBJ2-2	TRBV29-1	medium-sized	CSVVRATGELFF
12	TRBJ1-1	TRBV12-5	-	CASADRDTEAFF
20	TRBJ1-6	TRBV6-6	-	CASSYSRLGVDISRNSPLHF
14	TRBJ1-1	TRBV6-2/TRBV6-3	-	CASREGRLNTEAFF
15	TRBJ2-5	TRBV24-1	-	CATSLAGEGAETQYF
13	TRBJ2-7	TRBV5-6	-	CASSTRVTYEQYF
14	TRBJ2-7	TRBV4-1	-	CASSQRDRADEQYF
15	TRBJ2-1	TRBV29-1	medium-sized	CSIHLAGGLYNEQFF
13	TRBJ2-3	TRBV9	-	CASSVSGGDTQYF
13	TRBJ2-2	TRBV29-1	-	CSAKTGRPGELFF